Given below is one TCR beta chain in context. At one boundary the junction diverges from the germline segment, which might be a read error. CDR3 size: 17 residues. Germline V gene sequence: CDR1 SSHAT, CDR2 FNYEAQ (reference sequence). In the source study's methods: Estimated nucleated cell counts came from reference gene primer amplification. The assay was immunoSEQ multiplex PCR, and TCRdb's table has in-frame clones only and misses some. V and J calls and clone size are given by that table; D and trimming were obtained from the DNA. The data contain hundreds of thousands of clones, roughly 90% of them singletons. The data were taken from a study of blood T cell repertoires in COVID-19.

The clonotype comes from a woman in her thirties who had recovered from COVID-19. The chain uses TRBV7-7 and TRBJ1-6; D is unresolved. Sequencing was performed on PBMCs or T cells enriched from blood (not recorded which). The CDR3 loop reads CASTLAQLVGYNSPLHF. In DNA form, the CDR3 reads TGTGCTAGCACCTTGGCCCAGCTAGTCGGTTATAATTCACCCCTCCACTTT.